The rows below give T cell receptor beta chains drawn from one sample of a study of T cells expressing NK-cell markers. No DNA is given; TCRdb re-called the 5' RACE reads and lists each CDR3 protein once. Its listing shows tens of thousands of distinct CDR3 sequences. The sample was blood T cells: a sorted CD56 or NKG2C T cell subset, CD4+ or CD8+ T cells, or bulk PBMC T cells (not recorded which). These receptors were obtained from a woman aged 18-70 years in good health. Each CDR3 is given with its conserved first and last residue. A row's size may be missing; if present it is once, few, many or a size class.

CDR3	J	V	size
CASSRVGLNTEAFF	TRBJ1-1	TRBV5-1	.
CASSLYPGAPGQPQHF	TRBJ1-5	TRBV27	.
CASSLSGTNTEAFF	TRBJ1-1	TRBV4-1	.
CASSYPGRSYEQYF	TRBJ2-7	TRBV6-2/TRBV6-3	.
CASRMNTEAFF	TRBJ1-1	TRBV6-9	.
CASSVGQGPSEQYF	TRBJ2-7	TRBV27	.
CSARDPGTSYEQYF	TRBJ2-7	TRBV20-1	.
CSVEGDNGFYGYTF	TRBJ1-2	TRBV29-1	.
CASLNEAETYEQYF	TRBJ2-7	TRBV4-1	.
CASSLSSNREYISGNTIYF	TRBJ1-3	TRBV12-3/TRBV12-4	.
CSERQAREQFF	TRBJ2-1	TRBV29-1	.
CSVAGLAGQPYEQYF	TRBJ2-7	TRBV29-1	.
CASSPGLGLWEQYF	TRBJ2-7	TRBV12-3/TRBV12-4	.
CSAHSGGDYNEQFF	TRBJ2-1	TRBV20-1	medium-sized
CASSWDNNYGYTF	TRBJ1-2	TRBV5-5	.
CASSQGRSYEQYF	TRBJ2-7	TRBV4-1	.
CASSLPGPMNSYEQYF	TRBJ2-7	TRBV28	.
CASSEVRGSLDTQYF	TRBJ2-3	TRBV10-2	.
CASSQESAGGPDTQYF	TRBJ2-3	TRBV4-2	.
CASRGSEIGSYNSPLHF	TRBJ1-6	TRBV28	.
CSVESTDRGLYDEQYF	TRBJ2-7	TRBV29-1	.
CASSFGTIGGEQYF	TRBJ2-7	TRBV12-3/TRBV12-4	.
CSVMTATSYEQYF	TRBJ2-7	TRBV29-1	.
CASSYPARRSGTDTQYF	TRBJ2-3	TRBV6-5	.
CASSPLEELAKNIQYF	TRBJ2-4	TRBV28	.
CAWGPGVGANVLTF	TRBJ2-6	TRBV30	.
CASSVVDSHNEQFF	TRBJ2-1	TRBV9	.
CSARLDSSSYNEQFF	TRBJ2-1	TRBV20-1	.
CASSRLEISSSTDTQYF	TRBJ2-3	TRBV7-8	.
CSARDGTALLPRYGYTF	TRBJ1-2	TRBV20-1	.
CASSGSGTSASGANVLTF	TRBJ2-6	TRBV28	.
CASSVYPGDTEAFF	TRBJ1-1	TRBV2	.
CASSSPGLYPSYNEQFF	TRBJ2-1	TRBV27	.
CASRRDRGKDTEAFF	TRBJ1-1	TRBV7-8	.
CASSLPRGETDYNEQFF	TRBJ2-1	TRBV13	.
CASTLAGGRVGADTQYF	TRBJ2-3	TRBV6-5	.
CASSLTLAGEAFF	TRBJ1-1	TRBV7-2	.
CASSFDSGFTEAFF	TRBJ1-1	TRBV5-1	.
CASSPGAGELFF	TRBJ2-2	TRBV5-1	.
CASSLEPRNTEAFF	TRBJ1-1	TRBV5-1	.
CASSQEGQGGSGQPQHF	TRBJ1-5	TRBV3-1	.
CASSLEGTTLDTQYF	TRBJ2-3	TRBV7-8	.
CASSLHGWATVGANTGELFF	TRBJ2-2	TRBV6-2/TRBV6-3	.
CASSHLTWGSGYTF	TRBJ1-2	TRBV4-1	.
CASSQVWQGETQYF	TRBJ2-5	TRBV14	.
CASSLVPSGNSYNEQFF	TRBJ2-1	TRBV5-1	.
CASSLDEGETKNIQYF	TRBJ2-4	TRBV13	.
CASSVTGVPYEQYF	TRBJ2-7	TRBV9	.
CASSEAGASGRRTYEQYF	TRBJ2-7	TRBV2	.
CASSVALSQRGDTDTQYF	TRBJ2-3	TRBV9	.
CASSDRLAGKYEQYF	TRBJ2-7	TRBV7-2	.
CASSQSTSGGYNEQFF	TRBJ2-1	TRBV7-9	.